This T cell receptor beta chain was documented in a study of blood T cell repertoires in COVID-19. This clone was counted between two and nine times. The table came from immunoSEQ multiplex PCR; TCRdb's copy has only in-frame clones and leaves some out. This sample has a few hundred thousand clones; 70% to 90% occur once, and the top ten carry under 8%. Looked up from germline, CDR1 is LGHDT and CDR2 is YNNKEL (reference sequence). V gave up 2 bases and J gave up 5 bases, with 29 bases separating them. The CDR3 has 20 residues. The sample comprised PBMCs or T cells enriched from blood (not recorded which). The TCR originated in a woman in her 50s who had been exposed to COVID-19. The genes are TRBV3-1 (or the pseudogene TRBV3-2) and TRBJ2-3, with D tentatively TRBD2 (5 bases). The CDR3 DNA reads TGTGCCAGCAGCCAACCCCTCCGGAGAGGTGGTAGGTTTGGAGGAGATACGCAGTATTTT. Translating it yields CASSQPLRRGGRFGGDTQYF.